Listed here are 6 T cell receptor beta chains from one sample, sequenced in a study of CD8+ T cells in alopecia areata. cDNA serving as the sequencing template came from extracted, reverse transcribed RNA. Sequencing was performed with immunoSEQ multiplex PCR; in TCRdb, only in-frame clones are kept and a portion is missing. The sample comprises about 110,000 clones, roughly 55% of which are singletons, and 20% to 30% rests with the top ten. Sequenced material: NKG2D-low CD8+ T cells sorted from blood. Receptor source: a human donor with alopecia areata.

A few counts support this clone. The V and J genes are TRBV29-1 and TRBJ2-7; TRBD1 agrees at 7 bases. Germline-derived CDR1 and CDR2 are SQVTM and ANQGSEA. The CDR3 is made up of 17 amino acids. V shed 7 bases and J 0 bases; nucleotides not matched to a gene: 18. The DNA of the CDR3 is TGCAGCGCCCTTGTCTATATCGGACAGGTCAACTCCTACGAGCAGTACTTC. Translating gives CSALVYIGQVNSYEQYF.

The gene calls are TRBV9 and TRBJ2-7; no clear D. Trimming cost V 0 bases and J 0 bases, with 7 bases left between them. The CDR3 sequence is 14 residues long. Per germline, CDR1 SGDLS and CDR2 YYNGEE. The CDR3 nucleotides are TGTGCCAGCAGCGTAGACACCCTCTCCTACGAGCAGTACTTC. Its protein is CASSVDTLSYEQYF.

This clone was observed a few times. The chain employs TRBV27 and TRBJ2-5, with no clear D. Trimming left V 3 bases short and J 4 bases short, with 3 bases between. CDR1 and CDR2 (germline): MNHEY, SMNVEV (reference sequence). CDR3 size: 11 residues. The CDR3, as DNA: TGTGCCAGCAGTTTTCGAGAGACCCAGTACTTC. Amino acids: CASSFRETQYF.

The genes are TRBV10-3 and TRBJ1-1, with a tentative D call TRBD1 (5 bases). CDR3 length: 14 amino acids. V gave up 5 bases and J gave up 5 bases, with 15 bases separating them. CDR1 is ENHRY and CDR2 is SYGVKD in the germline V gene. DNA for the CDR3: TGTGCCATCAGTACAGGCCGCGTTCGAACTGAAGCTTTCTTT. As protein: CAISTGRVRTEAFF.

This clone appeared a few times. At one end, the junction sequence differs from germline, possibly due to a read error. The chain combines TRBV5-5 with TRBJ1-2; D unclear. Germline V gene lookup returns CDR1 SGHKS and CDR2 YYEKEE (reference sequence). The CDR3 contains 10 residues. CDR3 loop: CASSDRLVAF. The CDR3 DNA is TGTGCCAGCTCCGACCGTCTTGTCGCCTTC.

This chain connects TRBV5-1 to TRBJ2-1; D remains unclear. This CDR3 spans 12 amino acids. V dropped 0 bases and J dropped 8 bases, with 6 bases sitting between them. In germline, CDR1 is SGHRS, CDR2 YFSETQ. The CDR3 sequence is CASSLAPHEQFF. The CDR3 bases are TGCGCCAGCAGCTTGGCTCCTCATGAGCAGTTCTTC.